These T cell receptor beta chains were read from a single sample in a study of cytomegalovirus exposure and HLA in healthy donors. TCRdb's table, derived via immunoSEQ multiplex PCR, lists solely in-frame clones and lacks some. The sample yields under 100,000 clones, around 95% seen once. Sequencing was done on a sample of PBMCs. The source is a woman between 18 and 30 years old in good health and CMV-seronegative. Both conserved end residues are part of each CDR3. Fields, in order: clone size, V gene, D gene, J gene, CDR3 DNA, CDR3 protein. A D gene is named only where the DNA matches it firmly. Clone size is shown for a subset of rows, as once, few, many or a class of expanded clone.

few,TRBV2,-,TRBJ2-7,TGTGCCAGCACCGGCGCCAAGGGGGCCTACGAGCAGTACTTC,CASTGAKGAYEQYF
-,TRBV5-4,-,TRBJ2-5,TGTGCCAGCAGCTTGGTACCAGAAGAGACCCAGTACTTC,CASSLVPEETQYF
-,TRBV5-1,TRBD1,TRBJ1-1,TGCGCCAGCAGCTTCGACAGGGAGGCGAACACTGAAGCTTTCTTT,CASSFDREANTEAFF
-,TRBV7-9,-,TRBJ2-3,TGTGCCAGCAGCCCTACTAGCACAGATACGCAGTATTTT,CASSPTSTDTQYF
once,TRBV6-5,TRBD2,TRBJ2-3,TGTGCCAGCAGACCGGCCGGGACTAGCCCAAATACGCAGTATTTT,CASRPAGTSPNTQYF
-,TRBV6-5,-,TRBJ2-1,TGTGCCAGCAGTTCCAGAGGAGGCGCCGCCGGGAATGAGCAGTTCTTC,CASSSRGGAAGNEQFF
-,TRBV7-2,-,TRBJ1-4,TGTGCCAGCAGCCAGGGAGGGACTAATGAAAAACTGTTTTTT,CASSQGGTNEKLFF
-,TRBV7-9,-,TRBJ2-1,TGTGCCAGCAGCTTAGCGGTGTATGACACCCGGGGTCATGAGCAGTTCTTC,CASSLAVYDTRGHEQFF
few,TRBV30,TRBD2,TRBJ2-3,TGTGCCTGGAGCGGCGGGAGGCGGGCAGATACGCAGTATTTT,CAWSGGRRADTQYF
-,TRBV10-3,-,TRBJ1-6,TGTGCCACCCGGAGGGCCCAGAATTCACCCCTCCACTTT,CATRRAQNSPLHF
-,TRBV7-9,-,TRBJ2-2,TGTGCCAGCTTACCACCGAACAGTCACACCGGGGAGCTGTTTTTT,CASLPPNSHTGELFF
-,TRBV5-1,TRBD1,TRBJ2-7,TGCGCCAGCAGCTTGGCCCCGGGACAGGGGTTTTACGAGCAGTACTTC,CASSLAPGQGFYEQYF
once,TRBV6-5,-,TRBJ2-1,TGTGCCAGCAGTTATGGGCAGGGTGCGAATGAGCAGTTCTTC,CASSYGQGANEQFF
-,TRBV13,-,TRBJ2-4,TGTGCCAGCAGCTCCGACAGGGAGGATAAAAACATTCAGTACTTC,CASSSDREDKNIQYF
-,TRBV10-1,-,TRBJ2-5,TGCGCCAGCAGTGAGTCGACGGGCGGGGAGACCCAGTACTTC,CASSESTGGETQYF
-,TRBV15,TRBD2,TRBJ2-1,TGTGCCACCAGCAGAATAACTAGCGGGAGTGACGAGCAGTTCTTC,CATSRITSGSDEQFF
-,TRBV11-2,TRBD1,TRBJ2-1,TGTGCCAGCAGCATCCCCGGGACAGGGTTCGATGAGCAGTTCTTC,CASSIPGTGFDEQFF
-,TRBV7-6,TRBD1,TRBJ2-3,TGTGCCAGCAGCTGGGGACAGGGGTCGGATACGCAGTATTTT,CASSWGQGSDTQYF
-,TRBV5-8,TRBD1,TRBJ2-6,TGTGCCAGCAGCTATAATACAGGGGCAGGGGCCAACGTCCTGACTTTC,CASSYNTGAGANVLTF
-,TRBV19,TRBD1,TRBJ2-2,TGTGCCAGTAGCGTCGGGGACAGGGTCATCGGGGAGCTGTTTTTT,CASSVGDRVIGELFF
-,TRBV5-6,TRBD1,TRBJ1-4,TGTGCCAGCAGCTTGGGAGGGGGCCCGAATGAAAAACTGTTTTTT,CASSLGGGPNEKLFF
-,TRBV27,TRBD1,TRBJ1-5,TGTGCCAGCAGTTTAGGGACAGGGGGCGATCAGCCCCAGCATTTT,CASSLGTGGDQPQHF
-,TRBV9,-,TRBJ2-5,TGTGCCAGCAGCGTGGGAGGGACCCAGTACTTC,CASSVGGTQYF
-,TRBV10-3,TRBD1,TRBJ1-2,TGTGCCATCAGTGCTCCTAGGGGACAGGGGGGTGATGGCTACACCTTC,CAISAPRGQGGDGYTF
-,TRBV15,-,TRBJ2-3,TGTGCCACCAGCAGCGCCCGGGGTTCAGATACGCAGTATTTT,CATSSARGSDTQYF
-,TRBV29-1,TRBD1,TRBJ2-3,TGCAGCGTTCGAGGACAGGGCCCAGATACGCAGTATTTT,CSVRGQGPDTQYF
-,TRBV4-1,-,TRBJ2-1,TGCGCCAGCAGCCAAAACGGGGGTCCATTCGATGAGCAGTTCTTC,CASSQNGGPFDEQFF
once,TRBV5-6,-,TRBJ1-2,TGTGCCAGCAGCTTGCTCGGGACATCTCTATACTTGAACTACACCTTC,CASSLLGTSLYLNYTF
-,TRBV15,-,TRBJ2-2,TGTGCCACCAGCCTCGGGGGCACCGGGGAGCTGTTTTTT,CATSLGGTGELFF
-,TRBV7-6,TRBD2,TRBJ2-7,TGTGCCAGCAGCTTAGGGACTAGCGGGAGCGGCGAGCAGTACTTC,CASSLGTSGSGEQYF